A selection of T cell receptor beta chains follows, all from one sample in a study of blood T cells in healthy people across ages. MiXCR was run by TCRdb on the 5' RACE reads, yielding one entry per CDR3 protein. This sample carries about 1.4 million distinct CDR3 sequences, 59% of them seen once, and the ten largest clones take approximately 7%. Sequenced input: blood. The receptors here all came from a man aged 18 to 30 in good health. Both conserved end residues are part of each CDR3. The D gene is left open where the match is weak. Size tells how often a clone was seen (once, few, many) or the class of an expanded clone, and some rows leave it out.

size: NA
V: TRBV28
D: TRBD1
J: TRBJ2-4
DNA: TGTGCCAGCAGTCCCCGGGGACAGGGGACAGACATTCAGTACTTC
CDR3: CASSPRGQGTDIQYF

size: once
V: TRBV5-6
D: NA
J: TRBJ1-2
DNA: TGTGCCAGCAGCTTGGGAGATTCTCTCTATGGCTGCACCTTC
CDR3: CASSLGDSLYGCTF

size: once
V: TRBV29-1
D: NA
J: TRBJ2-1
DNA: TGCAGCGTTGAGACGTTAGACATTTCGGGTGAGCAGTTCTTC
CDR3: CSVETLDISGEQFF

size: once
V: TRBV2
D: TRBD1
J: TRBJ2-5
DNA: TGTGCCAGCAGTACGGACAGGGGAGGAGAGACCCAGTACTTC
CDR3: CASSTDRGGETQYF

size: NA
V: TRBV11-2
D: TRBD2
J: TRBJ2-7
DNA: TGTGCCAGCAGCCTCAGACTAGCGCTGGGCTACGAGCAGTACTTC
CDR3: CASSLRLALGYEQYF

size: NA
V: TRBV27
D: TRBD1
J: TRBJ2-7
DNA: TGTGCCAGCCTGGGACAGGCGCCTAACTACGAGCAGTACTTC
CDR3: CASLGQAPNYEQYF

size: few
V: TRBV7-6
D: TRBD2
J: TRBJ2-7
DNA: TGTGCCAGCAGCTTAGGTATTAGCGGGATCTCCGAGCAGTACTTC
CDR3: CASSLGISGISEQYF

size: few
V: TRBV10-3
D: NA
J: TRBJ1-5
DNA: TGTGCCATCAGTGAGTCTAGGGTATTGAGCAATCAGCCCCAGCATTTT
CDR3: CAISESRVLSNQPQHF

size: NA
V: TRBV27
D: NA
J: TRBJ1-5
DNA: TGTGCCAGCAGTCCATCCGGGACACGGATAGCCAATCAGCCCCAGCATTTT
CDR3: CASSPSGTRIANQPQHF

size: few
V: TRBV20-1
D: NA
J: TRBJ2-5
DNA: TGCAGTGCTAGCCCCGGACTCGAAGAGACCCAGTACTTC
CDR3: CSASPGLEETQYF

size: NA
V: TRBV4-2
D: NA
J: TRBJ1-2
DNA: TGTGCCAGCAGCCAACGTACGACCCGGACAGCCTATGGCTACACCTTC
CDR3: CASSQRTTRTAYGYTF

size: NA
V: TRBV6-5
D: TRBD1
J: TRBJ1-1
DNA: TGTGCCAGCAGTTACAGACAGGGTTTCGGCACTGAAGCTTTCTTT
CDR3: CASSYRQGFGTEAFF

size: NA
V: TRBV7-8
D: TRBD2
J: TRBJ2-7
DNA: TGTGCCAGCAGCTTAGCTTTAGCGGGGGCCTACAATGAGCAGTACTTC
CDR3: CASSLALAGAYNEQYF

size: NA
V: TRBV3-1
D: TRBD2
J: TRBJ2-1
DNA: TGTGCCAGCAGCCAAGTTCTAGCGGGAGTCATGCCGTACAATGAGCAGTTCTTC
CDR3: CASSQVLAGVMPYNEQFF

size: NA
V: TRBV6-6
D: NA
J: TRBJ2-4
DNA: TGTGCCAGCAGTCTCCCAGGGATGGCCAAAAACATTCAGTACTTC
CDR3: CASSLPGMAKNIQYF

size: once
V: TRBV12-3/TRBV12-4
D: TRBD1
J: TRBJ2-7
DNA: TGTGCCAGCACCCAAGCAGACAGGGGGCTAGTTTACGAGCAGTACTTC
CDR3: CASTQADRGLVYEQYF

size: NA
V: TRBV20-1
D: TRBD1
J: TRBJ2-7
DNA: TGCAGTGCTAGGTTGCGACAGGGGGACTCCTACGAGCAGTACTTC
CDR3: CSARLRQGDSYEQYF

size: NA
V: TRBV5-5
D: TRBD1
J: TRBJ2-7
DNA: TGTGCCAGCAGCTTCGACAGGGGGGTAAGGAGATCCTACGAGCAGTACTTC
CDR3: CASSFDRGVRRSYEQYF

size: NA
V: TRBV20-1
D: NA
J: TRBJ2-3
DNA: TGCAGTGCTATAGATTTTGGTAAAGTGACTACCTCTTCCGGCACAGATACGCAGTATTTT
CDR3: CSAIDFGKVTTSSGTDTQYF

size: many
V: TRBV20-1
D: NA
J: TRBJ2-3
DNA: TGCAGTGCTAGAGATGATCTAGCAGCAGATACGCAGTATTTT
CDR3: CSARDDLAADTQYF

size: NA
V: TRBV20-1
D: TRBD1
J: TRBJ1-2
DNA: TGCAGTGCTAGAGATATAGGACAGGTTGTTGGCTACACCTTC
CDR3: CSARDIGQVVGYTF

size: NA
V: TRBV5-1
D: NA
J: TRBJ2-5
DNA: TGCGCCAGCAGCTGGCCGGAAAGTTTACAGGAGGGGGAACAAGAGACCCAGTACTTC
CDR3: CASSWPESLQEGEQETQYF

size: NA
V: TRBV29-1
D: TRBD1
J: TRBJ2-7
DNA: TGCAGCGTAAGGGACAGCCTACTTCCCTACGAGCAGTACTTC
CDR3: CSVRDSLLPYEQYF

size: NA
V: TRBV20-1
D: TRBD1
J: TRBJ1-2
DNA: TGCAGTGCTAGGGCCGGGACAGGCTATGGCTACACCTTC
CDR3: CSARAGTGYGYTF

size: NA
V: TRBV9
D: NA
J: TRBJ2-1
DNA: TGTGCCAGCAGCGGAAAAGAGAGGACCTACAATGAGCAGTTCTTC
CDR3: CASSGKERTYNEQFF

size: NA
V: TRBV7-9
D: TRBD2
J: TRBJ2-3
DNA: TGTGCCAGCAGCTACAGCGGGAGAGGGTCAGATACGCAGTATTTT
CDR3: CASSYSGRGSDTQYF

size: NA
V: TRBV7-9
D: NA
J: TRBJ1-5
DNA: TGTGCCAGCAGCTTTACCGGGTCAGGTGATCAGCCCCAGCATTTT
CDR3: CASSFTGSGDQPQHF

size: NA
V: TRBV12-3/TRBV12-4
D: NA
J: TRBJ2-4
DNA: TGTGCCAGCAGTTTAGCCGACAGAAACATTCAGTACTTC
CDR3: CASSLADRNIQYF

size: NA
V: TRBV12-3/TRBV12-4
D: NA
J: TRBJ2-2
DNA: TGTGCCAGTTCCTCGACTAGTTTCGGGGAGCTGTTTTTT
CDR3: CASSSTSFGELFF

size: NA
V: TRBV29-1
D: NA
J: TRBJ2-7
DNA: TGCAGCGTTGTCGGGCGGTGCTCCTACGAGCAGTACTTC
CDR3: CSVVGRCSYEQYF

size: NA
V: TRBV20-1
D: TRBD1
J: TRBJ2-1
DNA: TGCAGTGCCAAGGGAACGACAGGGATGAATGAGCAGTTCTTC
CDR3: CSAKGTTGMNEQFF

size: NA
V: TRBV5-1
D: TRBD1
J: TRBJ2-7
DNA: TGCGCCAGCAGCTTGGACACAGGGGTCGAGCAGTACTTC
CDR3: CASSLDTGVEQYF

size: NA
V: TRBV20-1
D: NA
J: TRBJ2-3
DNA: TGCAGTGCTAGGCCGGCCTCAGCCAACACAGATACGCAGTATTTT
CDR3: CSARPASANTDTQYF